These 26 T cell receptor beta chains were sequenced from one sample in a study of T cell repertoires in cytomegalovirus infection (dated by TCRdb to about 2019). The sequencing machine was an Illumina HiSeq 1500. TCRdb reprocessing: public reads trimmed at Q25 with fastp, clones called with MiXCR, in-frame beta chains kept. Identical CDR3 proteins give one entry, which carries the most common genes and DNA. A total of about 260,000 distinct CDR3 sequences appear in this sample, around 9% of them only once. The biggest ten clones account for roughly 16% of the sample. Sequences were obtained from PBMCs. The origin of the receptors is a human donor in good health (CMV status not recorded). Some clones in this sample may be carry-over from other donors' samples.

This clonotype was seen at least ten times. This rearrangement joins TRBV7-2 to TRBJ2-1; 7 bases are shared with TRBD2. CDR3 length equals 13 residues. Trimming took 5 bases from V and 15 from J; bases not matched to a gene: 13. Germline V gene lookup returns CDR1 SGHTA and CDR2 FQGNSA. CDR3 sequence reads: CASSATIAPGGFF. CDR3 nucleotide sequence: TGTGCCAGCAGCGCAACAATAGCTCCGGGGGGGTTCTTC.

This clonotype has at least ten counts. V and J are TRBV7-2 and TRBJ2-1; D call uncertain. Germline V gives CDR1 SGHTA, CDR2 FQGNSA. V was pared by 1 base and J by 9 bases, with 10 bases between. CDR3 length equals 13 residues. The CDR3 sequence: CASSLDPGGEQFF. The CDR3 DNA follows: TGTGCCAGCAGCTTAGACCCGGGTGGTGAGCAGTTCTTC.

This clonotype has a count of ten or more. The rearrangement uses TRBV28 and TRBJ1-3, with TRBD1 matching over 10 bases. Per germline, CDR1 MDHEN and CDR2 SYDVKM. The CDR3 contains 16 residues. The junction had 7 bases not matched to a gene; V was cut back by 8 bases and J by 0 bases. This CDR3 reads CASGGRDRGSGNTIYF. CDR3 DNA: TGTGCCAGCGGCGGCCGGGACAGGGGCTCTGGAAACACCATATATTTT.

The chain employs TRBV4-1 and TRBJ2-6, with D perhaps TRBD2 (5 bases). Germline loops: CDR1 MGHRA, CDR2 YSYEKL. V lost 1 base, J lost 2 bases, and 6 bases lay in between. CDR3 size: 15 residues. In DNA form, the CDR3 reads TGCGCCAGCAGCCAAGGGGAGACTGGGGCCAACGTCCTGACTTTC. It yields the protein CASSQGETGANVLTF.

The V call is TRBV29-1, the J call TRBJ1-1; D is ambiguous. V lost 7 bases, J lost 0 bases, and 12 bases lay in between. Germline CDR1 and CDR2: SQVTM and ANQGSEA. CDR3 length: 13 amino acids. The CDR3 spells CSAGPGVNTEAFF. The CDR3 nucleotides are TGCAGCGCGGGCCCAGGCGTGAACACTGAAGCTTTCTTT.

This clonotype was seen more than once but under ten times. Here the CDR3 DNA reads TGTGCCAGCAGCTTAGCAACTCTAGCGGGAGCAGAGACCCAGTACTTC. Protein product: CASSLATLAGAETQYF. V and J are TRBV7-2 and TRBJ2-5, with 10 bases matching TRBD2. The CDR3 has 16 residues. V was clipped by 0 bases and J by 4 bases; unmatched bases: 5. Germline-derived CDR1 and CDR2 are SGHTA and FQGNSA.

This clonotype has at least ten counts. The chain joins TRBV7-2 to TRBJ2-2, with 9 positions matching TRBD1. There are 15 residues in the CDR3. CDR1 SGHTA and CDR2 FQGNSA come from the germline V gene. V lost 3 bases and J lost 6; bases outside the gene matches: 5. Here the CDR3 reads CASSFTGGASGELFF. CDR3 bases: TGTGCCAGCAGCTTTACAGGGGGCGCGTCCGGGGAGCTGTTTTTT. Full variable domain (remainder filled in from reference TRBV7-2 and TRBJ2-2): GAGVSQSPSNKVTEKGKDVELRCDPISGHTALYWYRQSLGQGLEFLIYFQGNSAPDKSGLPSDRFSAERTGGSVSTLTIQRTQQEDSAVYLCASSFTGGASGELFFGEGSRLTVL.

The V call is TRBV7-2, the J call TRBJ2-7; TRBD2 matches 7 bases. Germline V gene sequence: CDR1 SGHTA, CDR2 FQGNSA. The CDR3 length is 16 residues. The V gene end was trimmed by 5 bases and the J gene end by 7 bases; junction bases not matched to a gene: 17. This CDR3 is CASSPTPGGGRREQYF. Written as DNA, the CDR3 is TGTGCCAGCAGCCCTACCCCGGGAGGCGGACGAAGGGAGCAGTACTTC.

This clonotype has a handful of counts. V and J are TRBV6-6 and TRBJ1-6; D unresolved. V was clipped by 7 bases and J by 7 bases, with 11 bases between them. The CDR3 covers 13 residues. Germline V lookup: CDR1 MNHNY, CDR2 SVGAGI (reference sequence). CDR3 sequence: CASTPDPNSPLHF. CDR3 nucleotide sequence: TGTGCCAGCACCCCTGATCCCAATTCACCCCTCCACTTT.

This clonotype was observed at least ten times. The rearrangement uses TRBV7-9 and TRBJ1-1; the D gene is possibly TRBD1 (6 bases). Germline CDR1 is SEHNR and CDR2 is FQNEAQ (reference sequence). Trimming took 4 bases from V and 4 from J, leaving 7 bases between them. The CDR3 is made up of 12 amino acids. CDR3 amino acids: CASSSRGTEAFF. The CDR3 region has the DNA TGTGCCAGCAGCTCCAGGGGCACTGAAGCTTTCTTT.

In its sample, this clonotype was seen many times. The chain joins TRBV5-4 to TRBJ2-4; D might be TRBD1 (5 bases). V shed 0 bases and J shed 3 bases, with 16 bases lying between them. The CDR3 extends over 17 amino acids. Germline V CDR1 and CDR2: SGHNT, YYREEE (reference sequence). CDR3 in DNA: TGTGCCAGCAGCTTGGCCTGGGCAGGGCAGGGCAAAAACATTCAGTACTTC. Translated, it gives CASSLAWAGQGKNIQYF.

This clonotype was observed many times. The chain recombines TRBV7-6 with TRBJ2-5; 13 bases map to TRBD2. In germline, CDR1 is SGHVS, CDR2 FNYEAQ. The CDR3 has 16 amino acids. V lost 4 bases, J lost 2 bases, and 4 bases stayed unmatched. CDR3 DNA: TGTGCCAGCAGCTCCCCGGGACTAGCGGGACAAGAGACCCAGTACTTC. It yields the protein CASSSPGLAGQETQYF.

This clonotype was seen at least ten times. Written as DNA, the CDR3 is TGTGCCAGCAGTTTAAACTTCGGGACAGGGATCTACAATGAGCAGTTCTTC. Translating gives CASSLNFGTGIYNEQFF. The chain couples TRBV12-3 or TRBV12-4 to TRBJ2-1; 9 bases match TRBD1. V lost 2 bases, J lost 3 bases, and 8 bases stayed unmatched. This CDR3 contains 17 residues.

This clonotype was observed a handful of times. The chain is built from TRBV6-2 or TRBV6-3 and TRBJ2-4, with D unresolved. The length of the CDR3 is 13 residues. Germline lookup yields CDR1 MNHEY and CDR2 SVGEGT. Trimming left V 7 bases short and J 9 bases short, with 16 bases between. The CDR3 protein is CASTDTQKVIQYF. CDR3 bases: TGTGCCAGCACCGACACTCAAAAGGTCATTCAGTACTTC.

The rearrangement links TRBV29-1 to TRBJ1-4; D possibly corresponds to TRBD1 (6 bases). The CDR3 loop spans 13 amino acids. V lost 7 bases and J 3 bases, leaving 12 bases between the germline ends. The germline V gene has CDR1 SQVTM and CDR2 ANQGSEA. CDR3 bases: TGCAGCGCCCGGGACACATCTAATGAAAAACTGTTTTTT. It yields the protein CSARDTSNEKLFF.

Here the CDR3 reads CASSPGQGLGNIQYF. CDR3 bases: TGTGCCAGCTCACCGGGACAGGGCCTCGGAAACATTCAGTACTTC. This chain connects TRBV18 to TRBJ2-4, with TRBD1 matching over 9 bases. The J segment lost 6 bases and the V segment lost 3 bases, leaving 6 bases of the junction unmatched. Germline values: CDR1 KGHSH, CDR2 LQKENI. CDR3 length: 15 residues.

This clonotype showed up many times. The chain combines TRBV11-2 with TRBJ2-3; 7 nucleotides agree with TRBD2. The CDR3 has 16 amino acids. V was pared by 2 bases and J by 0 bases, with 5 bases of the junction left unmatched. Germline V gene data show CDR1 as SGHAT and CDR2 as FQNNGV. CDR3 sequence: CASSLRGSGSTDTQYF. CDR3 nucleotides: TGTGCCAGCAGCTTACGCGGGAGCGGCAGCACAGATACGCAGTATTTT.

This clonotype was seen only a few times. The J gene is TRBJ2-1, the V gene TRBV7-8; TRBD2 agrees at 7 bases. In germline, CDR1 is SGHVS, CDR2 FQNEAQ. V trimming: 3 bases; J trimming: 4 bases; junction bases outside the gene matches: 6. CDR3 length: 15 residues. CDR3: CASSLSLAVYNEQFF. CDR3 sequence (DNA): TGTGCCAGCAGCTTGAGCCTAGCGGTTTACAATGAGCAGTTCTTC.

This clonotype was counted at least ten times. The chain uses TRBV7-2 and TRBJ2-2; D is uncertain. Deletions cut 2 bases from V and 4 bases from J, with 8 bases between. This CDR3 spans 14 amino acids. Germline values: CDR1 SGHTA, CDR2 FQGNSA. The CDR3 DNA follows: TGTGCCAGCAGCTTAACGGATACCACCGGGGAGCTGTTTTTT. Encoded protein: CASSLTDTTGELFF.

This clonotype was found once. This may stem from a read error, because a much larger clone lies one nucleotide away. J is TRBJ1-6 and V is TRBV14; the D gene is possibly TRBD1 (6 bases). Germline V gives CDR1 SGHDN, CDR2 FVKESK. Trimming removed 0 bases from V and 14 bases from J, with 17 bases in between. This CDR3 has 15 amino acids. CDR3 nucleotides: TGTGCCAGCAGCCAAGATGAGGGACAATTCTCATCCCTCCACTTT. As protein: CASSQDEGQFSSLHF.

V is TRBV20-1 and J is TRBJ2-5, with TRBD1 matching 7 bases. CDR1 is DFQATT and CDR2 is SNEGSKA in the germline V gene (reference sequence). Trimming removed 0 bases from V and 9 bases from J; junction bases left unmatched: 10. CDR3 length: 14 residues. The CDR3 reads CSARDWGGQGAQYF. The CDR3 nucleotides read TGCAGTGCTAGAGATTGGGGCGGTCAGGGGGCCCAGTACTTC.

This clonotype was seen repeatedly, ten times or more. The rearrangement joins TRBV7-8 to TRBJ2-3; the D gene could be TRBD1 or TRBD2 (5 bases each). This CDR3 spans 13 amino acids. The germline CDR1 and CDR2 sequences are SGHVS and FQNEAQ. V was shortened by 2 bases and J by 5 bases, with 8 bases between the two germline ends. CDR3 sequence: CASSLPGRDTQYF. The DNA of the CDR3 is TGTGCCAGCAGCTTACCAGGGAGAGATACGCAGTATTTT.

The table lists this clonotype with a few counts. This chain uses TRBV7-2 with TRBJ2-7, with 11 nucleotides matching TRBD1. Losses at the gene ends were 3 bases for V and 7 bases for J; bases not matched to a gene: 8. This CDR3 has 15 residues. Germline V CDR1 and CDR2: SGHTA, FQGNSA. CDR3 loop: CASSFPGTGGEEQYF. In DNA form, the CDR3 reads TGTGCCAGCAGCTTTCCCGGGACAGGGGGTGAGGAGCAGTACTTC.

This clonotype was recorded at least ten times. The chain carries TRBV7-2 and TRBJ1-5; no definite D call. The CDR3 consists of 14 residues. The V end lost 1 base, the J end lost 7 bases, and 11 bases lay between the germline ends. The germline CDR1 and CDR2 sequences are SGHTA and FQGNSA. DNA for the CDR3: TGTGCCAGCAGCTTAGAAGGGTTGGGGCAGCCCCAGCATTTT. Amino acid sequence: CASSLEGLGQPQHF.

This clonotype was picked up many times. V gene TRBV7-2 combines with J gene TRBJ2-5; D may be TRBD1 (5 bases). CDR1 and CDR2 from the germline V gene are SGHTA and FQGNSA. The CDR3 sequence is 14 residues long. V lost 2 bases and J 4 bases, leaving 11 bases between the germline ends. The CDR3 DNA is TGTGCCAGCAGCTTAAACTGGGGCGCAGAGACCCAGTACTTC. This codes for CASSLNWGAETQYF.

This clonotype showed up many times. The CDR3 nucleotides are TGCGCCAGCAGCTTGGCCCCAGGGACAGGGGGTGGCACTGAAGCTTTCTTT. The encoded protein is CASSLAPGTGGGTEAFF. This chain links TRBV5-1 with TRBJ1-1; 11 bases match TRBD1. Germline V gives CDR1 SGHRS, CDR2 YFSETQ. V shed 0 bases and J 4 bases; nucleotides not matched to a gene: 8. This CDR3 spans 17 amino acids.